This is a list of T cell receptor beta chains from one sample in a study of cytomegalovirus exposure and HLA in healthy donors. Produced via immunoSEQ multiplex PCR; TCRdb's table is partial and in-frame only. In the table there are roughly 120,000 clones, 74% of which are singletons. Source material: PBMCs. The receptors stem from a woman aged 40-49 years in good health and CMV-seropositive. CDR3s include the opening cysteine and the closing phenylalanine or tryptophan. A D gene is named only where the DNA matches it firmly. Clone size is given for some rows only: seen once, a few or many times, or a class if the clone is expanded.

cdr3_aa: CAWSVGGAYRGNTIYF
cdr3_nt: TGTGCCTGGAGTGTAGGTGGGGCATATCGGGGAAACACCATATATTTT
d_call: NA
clone_size: once
v_call: TRBV30
j_call: TRBJ1-3
cdr3_length: 16

cdr3_aa: CASSLARAAFNEKLFF
cdr3_nt: TGTGCCAGCAGCTTAGCGCGGGCAGCATTTAATGAAAAACTGTTTTTT
d_call: NA
clone_size: once
v_call: TRBV7-8
j_call: TRBJ1-4
cdr3_length: 16

cdr3_aa: CASTRLFGAEAFF
cdr3_nt: TGTGCCAGCACCCGTCTATTCGGGGCTGAAGCTTTCTTT
d_call: NA
clone_size: NA
v_call: TRBV7-2
j_call: TRBJ1-1
cdr3_length: 13

cdr3_aa: CASSGGTSSSTDTQYF
cdr3_nt: TGTGCCAGCAGTGGCGGGACTTCCTCTAGCACAGATACGCAGTATTTT
d_call: NA
clone_size: NA
v_call: TRBV2
j_call: TRBJ2-3
cdr3_length: 16

cdr3_aa: CASRLQGSTLFF
cdr3_nt: TGTGCCAGCAGACTACAGGGCTCGACACTGTTTTTT
d_call: NA
clone_size: NA
v_call: TRBV2
j_call: TRBJ1-4
cdr3_length: 12

cdr3_aa: CSSSLRDREGTGELFF
cdr3_nt: TGTTCCAGCAGCCTCCGGGACAGGGAAGGAACCGGGGAGCTGTTTTTT
d_call: TRBD1
clone_size: NA
v_call: TRBV7-9
j_call: TRBJ2-2
cdr3_length: 16

cdr3_aa: CASSQGSGRATDTQYF
cdr3_nt: TGTGCCAGCAGCCAAGGTAGCGGGAGGGCCACAGATACGCAGTATTTT
d_call: TRBD2
clone_size: NA
v_call: TRBV14
j_call: TRBJ2-3
cdr3_length: 16

cdr3_aa: CASSFPQGTYNEQFF
cdr3_nt: TGTGCCAGCAGTTTTCCTCAGGGTACCTACAATGAGCAGTTCTTC
d_call: NA
clone_size: NA
v_call: TRBV25-1
j_call: TRBJ2-1
cdr3_length: 15

cdr3_aa: CASSLQYGANSPLHF
cdr3_nt: TGTGCCAGCAGCTTACAATACGGAGCCAATTCACCCCTCCACTTT
d_call: NA
clone_size: NA
v_call: TRBV7-8
j_call: TRBJ1-6
cdr3_length: 15

cdr3_aa: CAWSSGANQPQHF
cdr3_nt: TGTGCCTGGAGTTCAGGGGCCAATCAGCCCCAGCATTTT
d_call: NA
clone_size: few
v_call: TRBV30
j_call: TRBJ1-5
cdr3_length: 13

cdr3_aa: CASSYAGGKTEAFF
cdr3_nt: TGTGCCAGCAGTTACGCGGGGGGTAAAACTGAAGCTTTCTTT
d_call: NA
clone_size: few
v_call: TRBV6-5
j_call: TRBJ1-1
cdr3_length: 14

cdr3_aa: CAIGRGEQGHQPQHF
cdr3_nt: TGTGCCATCGGGCGGGGGGAGCAGGGCCATCAGCCCCAGCATTTT
d_call: NA
clone_size: NA
v_call: TRBV10-3
j_call: TRBJ1-5
cdr3_length: 15

cdr3_aa: CASSFGGSGTGELFF
cdr3_nt: TGTGCCAGCAGCTTCGGCGGGAGTGGCACCGGGGAGCTGTTTTTT
d_call: TRBD2
clone_size: NA
v_call: TRBV11-1
j_call: TRBJ2-2
cdr3_length: 15

cdr3_aa: CASSMDRTGREKLFF
cdr3_nt: TGTGCCAGTAGTATGGATAGGACAGGGAGGGAAAAACTGTTTTTT
d_call: TRBD1
clone_size: once
v_call: TRBV19
j_call: TRBJ1-4
cdr3_length: 15

cdr3_aa: CASSPHEYQETQYF
cdr3_nt: TGCGCCAGCAGCCCGCATGAGTACCAAGAGACCCAGTACTTC
d_call: NA
clone_size: NA
v_call: TRBV4-1
j_call: TRBJ2-5
cdr3_length: 14

cdr3_aa: CASRKREGQETQYF
cdr3_nt: TGTGCCAGCAGAAAGCGGGAGGGCCAAGAGACCCAGTACTTC
d_call: TRBD2
clone_size: NA
v_call: TRBV7-8
j_call: TRBJ2-5
cdr3_length: 14

cdr3_aa: CASRLLENTEAFF
cdr3_nt: TGTGCCAGCCGACTCTTGGAGAACACTGAAGCTTTCTTT
d_call: NA
clone_size: many
v_call: TRBV6-6
j_call: TRBJ1-1
cdr3_length: 13

cdr3_aa: CASNTLGTGIDGYTF
cdr3_nt: TGTGCCAGCAATACCCTCGGGACAGGGATTGATGGCTACACCTTC
d_call: TRBD1
clone_size: NA
v_call: TRBV2
j_call: TRBJ1-2
cdr3_length: 15

cdr3_aa: CASSVGPEGTYEQYF
cdr3_nt: TGTGCCAGCAGCGTAGGGCCGGAGGGAACCTACGAGCAGTACTTC
d_call: NA
clone_size: NA
v_call: TRBV9
j_call: TRBJ2-7
cdr3_length: 15

cdr3_aa: CASSQDRGGETQYF
cdr3_nt: TGCGCCAGCAGCCAAGATCGGGGGGGGGAGACCCAGTACTTC
d_call: TRBD2
clone_size: NA
v_call: TRBV4-1
j_call: TRBJ2-5
cdr3_length: 14

cdr3_aa: CASSAPGQPQHF
cdr3_nt: TGTGCCAGCAGCGCGCCTGGTCAGCCCCAGCATTTT
d_call: NA
clone_size: NA
v_call: TRBV2
j_call: TRBJ1-5
cdr3_length: 12

cdr3_aa: CASTRQGNTEAFF
cdr3_nt: TGTGCCAGCACCCGACAGGGAAACACTGAAGCTTTCTTT
d_call: TRBD1
clone_size: NA
v_call: TRBV6-5
j_call: TRBJ1-1
cdr3_length: 13